The source of this TCR beta chain is a study of blood T cells in healthy people across ages. Whole-study findings and limits: The study found more naive CD4+ cells and higher diversity in long-lived than aged donors. Diversity estimates from one million T cells were considered underestimates.

It was with a sample-barcoded 5' primer and a J-beta primer mix that a second PCR of roughly 7 to 12 cycles was run. Tagging of each cDNA molecule was performed by a template-switch adaptor with 12 random nucleotides. Each of the samples gave a minimum of 2.5 million paired-end reads that contained CDR3. TCRdb re-analysed the 5' RACE reads in MiXCR, keeping a single row per CDR3 protein. The repertoire holds around 1,000,000 distinct CDR3 sequences, with 35% to 40% as singletons. Germline V gene lookup returns CDR1 LGHNA and CDR2 YNFKEQ. The CDR3 is 13 residues long. In regard to this clonotype: Its cognate antigen is unknown. This clone may be a read error of a much larger clone one base away.

The genes are TRBV4-2 and TRBJ1-5; D gene unclear. This clonotype was obtained from a man aged 18-30 years in good health. Sequences were obtained from blood. The CDR3 bases are TGTGCCGGCAGCCTCCATAGCAATCAGCCCCAGCATTTT. Amino acids: CAGSLHSNQPQHF.